Listed here are 7 T cell receptor beta chains from one sample, sequenced in a study of blood T cell repertoires in COVID-19. Generated by immunoSEQ multiplex PCR, the TCRdb table keeps only in-frame clones and is missing some. Here the sample spans 140,000 to 150,000 clones, roughly 87% being singletons. The sequencing sample was made of PBMCs or T cells enriched from blood (not recorded which). The receptor source for this set is a middle-aged woman who had been exposed to COVID-19.

This clone has a handful of counts. This CDR3 is also generated by other DNA sequences in the sample. V is TRBV12-5 and J is TRBJ1-3, with 7 bases matching TRBD1. Germline CDR1 LGHNT, CDR2 FRNRAP. J lost 3 bases, V lost 1 base, and 3 bases had no gene match. The CDR3 is 15 residues long. CDR3 sequence reads: CASGLGQGSGNTIYF. The CDR3 region has the DNA TGTGCTAGTGGTTTGGGACAGGGAAGTGGAAACACCATATATTTT. Supplemented by reference TRBV12-5 and TRBJ1-3, the full variable domain reads DARVTQTPRHKVTEMGQEVTMRCQPILGHNTVFWYRQTMMQGLELLAYFRNRAPLDDSGMPKDRFSAEMPDATLATLKIQPSEPRDSAVYFCASGLGQGSGNTIYFGEGSWLTVV.

The chain recombines TRBV14 with TRBJ2-1; 10 positions match TRBD2. The CDR3 has 15 residues. Trimming at V came to 4 bases and at J to 8 bases, leaving 8 bases not matched to a gene. Germline assignment: CDR1 SGHDN and CDR2 FVKESK. The CDR3 protein is CASSLYSGRTDEQFF. Here the CDR3 DNA reads TGTGCCAGCAGCCTATATAGCGGGAGGACGGATGAGCAGTTCTTC.

The chain employs TRBV5-1 and TRBJ2-5; 8 bases map to TRBD2. CDR1 is SGHRS, CDR2 YFSETQ, per germline. V lost 7 bases, J lost 1 base, and 3 bases stayed unmatched. The CDR3 runs 13 residues. CDR3 sequence reads: CASRSGGQETQYF. The CDR3 coding sequence is TGCGCCAGCCGAAGCGGGGGCCAAGAGACCCAGTACTTC.

In this sample, this clone turned up a few times. The V gene is TRBV28, the J gene TRBJ1-4; 7 nucleotides align to TRBD1. The junction had 6 bases not matched to a gene; V was cut back by 8 bases and J by 3 bases. Germline-derived CDR1 and CDR2 are MDHEN and SYDVKM. The CDR3 spans 14 residues. This CDR3 is CASQKTGPNEKLFF. The CDR3 DNA reads as TGTGCCAGCCAAAAGACAGGGCCTAATGAAAAACTGTTTTTT.

This clone was seen only once. The chain couples TRBV7-8 to TRBJ2-7; 8 bases are a match to TRBD2. This CDR3 contains 16 residues. Germline loops: CDR1 SGHVS, CDR2 FQNEAQ. Germline trimming cut 9 bases from V and 1 base from J; bases unmatched to any gene: 14. CDR3 in DNA: TGTGCCAGTAATAGTGTCAGCGGGGGCCAATCCTACGAGCAGTACTTC. Translated, it gives CASNSVSGGQSYEQYF.

The V and J genes are TRBV6-5 and TRBJ2-5; 10 nucleotides match TRBD2. This CDR3 region has 16 residues. Per germline, CDR1 MNHEY and CDR2 SVGAGI. V shed 4 bases and J 2 bases; nucleotides not matched to a gene: 7. CDR3 in DNA: TGTGCCAGCAGTTTACGAGCGGGGGGGATTCAAGAGACCCAGTACTTC. As protein: CASSLRAGGIQETQYF.

This chain connects TRBV6-5 to TRBJ1-3, with TRBD1 matching over 7 bases. The CDR3 extends over 13 amino acids. J gave up 4 bases and V 6 bases, and 3 bases lay outside the gene matches. Germline CDR1 MNHEY, CDR2 SVGAGI. The CDR3 DNA follows: TGTGCCAGCAGCACAGGGGCCGGAAACACCATATATTTT. It yields the protein CASSTGAGNTIYF.